This TCR beta chain was profiled in a study of T cell changes during pregnancy in multiple sclerosis. Assay: immunoSEQ multiplex PCR; the TCRdb copy retains only in-frame clones and omits some. The table lists roughly 110,000 clones, under 95% of them singletons, with around 0.8% in the top ten. CDR1 SGHAT and CDR2 FQNNGV come from the germline V gene. This CDR3 has 15 residues. Trimming took 2 bases from V and 4 from J, leaving 14 bases between them. The rearrangement joins TRBV11-2 to TRBJ1-1; D is perhaps TRBD1 (6 bases). The clonotype originates from a female donor in good health, enrolled as a control in a pregnancy study. This sample comprised peripheral blood, obtained in the third trimester of pregnancy. CDR3 residues: CASSLTSQGPTEAFF. As DNA, the CDR3 is TGTGCCAGCAGCTTAACATCGCAGGGGCCCACTGAAGCTTTCTTT.